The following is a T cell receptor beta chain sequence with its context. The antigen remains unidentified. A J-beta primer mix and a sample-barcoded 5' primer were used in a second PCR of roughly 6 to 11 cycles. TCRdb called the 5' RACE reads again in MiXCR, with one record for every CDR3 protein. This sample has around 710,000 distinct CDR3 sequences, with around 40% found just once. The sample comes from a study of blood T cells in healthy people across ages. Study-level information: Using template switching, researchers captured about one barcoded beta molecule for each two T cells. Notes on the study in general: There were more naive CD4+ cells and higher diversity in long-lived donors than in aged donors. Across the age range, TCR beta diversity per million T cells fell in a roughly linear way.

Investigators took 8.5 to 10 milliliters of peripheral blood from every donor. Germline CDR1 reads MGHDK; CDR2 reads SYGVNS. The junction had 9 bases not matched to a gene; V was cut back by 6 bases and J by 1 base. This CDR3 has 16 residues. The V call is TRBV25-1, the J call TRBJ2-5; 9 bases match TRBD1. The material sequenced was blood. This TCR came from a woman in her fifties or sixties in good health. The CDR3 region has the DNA TGTGCCAGCAGCGACCCCGGACAGGGGTTCCAAGAGACCCAGTACTTC. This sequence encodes CASSDPGQGFQETQYF. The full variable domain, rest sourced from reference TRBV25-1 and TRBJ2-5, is EADIYQTPRYLVIGTGKKITLECSQTMGHDKMYWYQQDPGMELHLIHYSYGVNSTEKGDLSSESTVSRIRTEHFPLTLESARPSHTSQYLCASSDPGQGFQETQYFGPGTRLLVL.